The T cell receptor (beta chain) described here comes from a study of human T cells and chemical hapten exposure. Study as a whole: Per-sample variation in TCR yield stemmed mainly from small pooled library volume differences. General study points: Sensitizing to DPC left TCRs with a frequency above 1 in 1000 unaltered.

Sequencing started from total RNA isolated from unfractionated whole blood. As concerns this clonotype: Antigen: not known.

Individual cDNA molecules (in the library) carried attached unique molecular identifiers. TCRdb re-derived calls from the 5' RACE reads in MiXCR, one entry per CDR3 protein. In the table there are tens of thousands of distinct CDR3 sequences, 7% to 8% of which are singletons. This CDR3 has 17 amino acids. The germline CDR1 and CDR2 sequences are SGHTA and FQGNSA. V lost 4 bases and J 4 bases, leaving 20 bases between the germline ends. The rearrangement uses TRBV7-2 and TRBJ2-1; perhaps TRBD2 as D (7 bases). The sequence was collected from a male donor in good health. CDR3 bases: TGTGCCAGCAGCTCTATAAGGGGGGGAGCAAGATACAATGAGCAGTTCTTC. Amino acid sequence: CASSSIRGGARYNEQFF.